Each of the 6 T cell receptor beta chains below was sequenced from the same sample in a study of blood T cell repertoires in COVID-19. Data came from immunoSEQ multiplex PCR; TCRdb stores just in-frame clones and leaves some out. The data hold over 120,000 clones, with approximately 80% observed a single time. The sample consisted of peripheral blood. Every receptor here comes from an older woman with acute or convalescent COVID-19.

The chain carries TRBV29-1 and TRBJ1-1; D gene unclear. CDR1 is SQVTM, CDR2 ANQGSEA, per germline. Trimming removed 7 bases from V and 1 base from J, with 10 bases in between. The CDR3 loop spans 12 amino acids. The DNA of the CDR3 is TGCAGCGCCAGATTTTCGAACACTGAAGCTTTCTTT. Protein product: CSARFSNTEAFF.

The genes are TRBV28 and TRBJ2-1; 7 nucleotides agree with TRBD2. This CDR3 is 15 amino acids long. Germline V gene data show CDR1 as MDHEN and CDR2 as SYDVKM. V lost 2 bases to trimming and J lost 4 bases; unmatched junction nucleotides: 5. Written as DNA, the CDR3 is TGTGCCAGCAGTTTAGCGGGAGCGGGTTACAATGAGCAGTTCTTC. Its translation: CASSLAGAGYNEQFF.

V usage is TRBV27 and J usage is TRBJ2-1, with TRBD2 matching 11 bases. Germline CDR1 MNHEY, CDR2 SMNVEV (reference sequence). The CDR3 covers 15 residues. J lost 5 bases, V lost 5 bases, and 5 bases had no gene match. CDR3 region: CASSHGTSGNNEQFF. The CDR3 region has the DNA TGTGCCAGCAGTCACGGGACTAGCGGAAACAATGAGCAGTTCTTC.

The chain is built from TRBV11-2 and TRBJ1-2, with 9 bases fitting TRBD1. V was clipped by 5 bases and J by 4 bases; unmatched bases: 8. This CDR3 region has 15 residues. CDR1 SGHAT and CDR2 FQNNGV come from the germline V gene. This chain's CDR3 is CASSTGGVGLYGYTF. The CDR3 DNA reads TGTGCCAGCAGCACAGGGGGCGTGGGACTCTATGGCTACACCTTC.

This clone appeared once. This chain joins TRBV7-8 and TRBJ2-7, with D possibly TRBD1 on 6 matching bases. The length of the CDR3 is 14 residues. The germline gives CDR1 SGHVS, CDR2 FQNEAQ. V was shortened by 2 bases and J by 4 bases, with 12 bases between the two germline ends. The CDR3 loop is CASSLRDNPYEQYF. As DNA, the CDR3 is TGTGCCAGCAGCTTAAGGGACAACCCTTACGAGCAGTACTTC. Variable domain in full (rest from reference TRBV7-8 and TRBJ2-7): GAGVSQSPRYKVAKRGQDVALRCDPISGHVSLFWYQQALGQGPEFLTYFQNEAQLDKSGLPSDRFFAERPEGSVSTLKIQRTQQEDSAVYLCASSLRDNPYEQYFGPGTRLTVT.

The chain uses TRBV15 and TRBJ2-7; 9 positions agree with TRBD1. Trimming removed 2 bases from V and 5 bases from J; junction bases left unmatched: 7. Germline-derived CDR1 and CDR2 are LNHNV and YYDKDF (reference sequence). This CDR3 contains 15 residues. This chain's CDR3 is CATSRSGQGFNEQYF. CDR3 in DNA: TGTGCCACCAGCAGATCAGGACAGGGGTTCAACGAGCAGTACTTC.